The next 17 T cell receptor beta chains were all read from a single sample in a study of response to subunit inactivated influenza vaccine. Each CDR3 protein gets one entry after TCRdb re-called the RT-PCR reads with MiXCR. The data contain some 550,000 distinct CDR3 sequences, around 25% of them singletons. These same data were also listed under a study on T cells expressing NK-cell markers. That study reports: cDNA encoding TCR beta was synthesized via 5'RACE template switching incorporating UMIs.

The starting material was CD4+ T cells sorted from PBMCs, obtained about 13 days after vaccination. The receptors stem from a man in his forties or fifties who received an inactivated influenza vaccine.

This clonotype was seen more than once but under ten times. The V and J genes are TRBV6-2 or TRBV6-3 and TRBJ2-7; TRBD1 agrees at 10 bases. Germline assignment: CDR1 MNHEY and CDR2 SVGEGT. The CDR3 sequence is 16 residues long. J lost 1 base, V lost 6 bases, and 9 bases had no gene match. CDR3 amino acids: CASRPVAGQGSYEQYF. CDR3 bases: TGTGCCAGCAGACCGGTGGCGGGACAGGGGTCCTACGAGCAGTACTTC.

V gene TRBV5-1 combines with J gene TRBJ2-2, with 8 bases lining up with TRBD2. Germline V gene lookup returns CDR1 SGHRS and CDR2 YFSETQ. V gave up 0 bases and J gave up 5 bases; unmatched junction bases: 3. The CDR3 runs 15 residues. CDR3 bases: TGCGCCAGCAGCTTGGATCGGGAGGGGACCGGGGAGCTGTTTTTT. It yields the protein CASSLDREGTGELFF.

This clonotype turned up a few times. V and J are TRBV29-1 and TRBJ2-7; no clear D gene. The CDR3 loop spans 12 amino acids. V was shortened by 0 bases and J by 3 bases, with 6 bases between the two germline ends. CDR1 and CDR2 from the germline V gene are SQVTM and ANQGSEA. As DNA, the CDR3 is TGCAGCGTTGAAGATCTTCACTACGAGCAGTACTTC. Amino acids: CSVEDLHYEQYF.

The chain recombines TRBV9 with TRBJ1-1; 7 bases are shared with TRBD1. Germline V CDR1 and CDR2: SGDLS, YYNGEE. The ends lost 0 bases at V and 8 bases at J; junction bases unmatched: 4. The CDR3 contains 13 residues. The CDR3 DNA follows: TGTGCCAGCAGCGTAGCCGGACAGGACGAAGCTTTCTTT. As protein: CASSVAGQDEAFF.

This clonotype turned up a few times. The rearrangement joins TRBV29-1 to TRBJ2-1; D is perhaps TRBD2 (5 bases). CDR1 is SQVTM and CDR2 is ANQGSEA in the germline V gene. Between the trimmed V and J ends, which lost 1 base and 6 bases, there was a span of 13 bases. The CDR3 contains 14 residues. The CDR3 spells CSVEVSRRGNEQFF. The CDR3 bases are TGCAGCGTTGAAGTCTCGCGACGGGGCAATGAGCAGTTCTTC.

The chain carries TRBV7-6 and TRBJ2-5; D unresolved. CDR3 length equals 14 residues. V dropped 1 base and J dropped 5 bases, with 11 bases sitting between them. The V gene's germline CDR1 is SGHVS and CDR2 FNYEAQ. CDR3 protein: CASSLGSTSETQYF. CDR3 DNA: TGTGCCAGCAGCTTAGGGAGTACTTCTGAGACCCAGTACTTC.

This clonotype was detected a few times. The J gene is TRBJ2-7, the V gene TRBV27, with 8 bases fitting TRBD2. With V trimmed by 4 bases and J by 2 bases, 7 bases remained unmatched. The CDR3 runs to 15 residues. CDR1 and CDR2 (germline): MNHEY, SMNVEV (reference sequence). Written as DNA, the CDR3 is TGTGCCAGCAGTTCCGGGGGGGGAGGTGCCTACGAGCAGTACTTC. This sequence encodes CASSSGGGGAYEQYF.

This clonotype has more than one count but fewer than ten. This chain uses TRBV4-2 with TRBJ1-1, with D perhaps matching TRBD1 (5 bases). Germline CDR1 and CDR2: LGHNA and YNFKEQ. The V end lost 1 base, the J end lost 5 bases, and 11 bases lay between the germline ends. The CDR3 is 14 residues long. This chain's CDR3 is CASSQGPRGTEAFF. In DNA, the CDR3 is TGTGCCAGCAGCCAAGGGCCTAGGGGAACTGAAGCTTTCTTT.

This clonotype appeared many times. The V and J genes are TRBV12-3 or TRBV12-4 and TRBJ2-3, with TRBD2 as a possible D gene (6 bases). Trimming removed 8 bases at V and 10 bases at J, with 22 bases between. The CDR3 is made up of 14 amino acids. Written as DNA, the CDR3 is TGTGCCAGCCGCGGAGGGCAGGGAGACACGGCGCAGTATTTT. The encoded protein is CASRGGQGDTAQYF.

This clonotype was found a few times. This rearrangement joins TRBV5-1 to TRBJ2-6; D is unclear. The CDR3 contains 16 residues. From germline, CDR1 is SGHRS and CDR2 YFSETQ. Deletions cut 0 bases from V and 0 bases from J, with 7 bases between. CDR3 sequence: CASSLGQTSGANVLTF. CDR3 coding DNA: TGCGCCAGCAGCTTGGGTCAGACCTCTGGGGCCAACGTCCTGACTTTC.

The chain links TRBV5-1 to TRBJ2-5; D gene ambiguous. V was pared by 2 bases and J by 2 bases, with 7 bases between. The CDR3 loop spans 13 amino acids. CDR1 is SGHRS and CDR2 is YFSETQ in the germline V gene. Here the CDR3 DNA reads TGCGCCAGCAGCTTCAGGAGTCAAGAGACCCAGTACTTC. It encodes CASSFRSQETQYF.

This clonotype was found many times. The chain carries TRBV20-1 and TRBJ1-4; TRBD1 might be the D (6 bases). In germline, CDR1 is DFQATT, CDR2 SNEGSKA (reference sequence). The V and J ends lost 1 base and 7 bases respectively, with 19 bases between them. CDR3 length: 16 residues. In DNA form, the CDR3 reads TGCAGTGCTAGAGGCCGTGACGGGGGCGAGGGTGAAAAACTGTTTTTT. It translates to CSARGRDGGEGEKLFF.

This clonotype turned up a few times. This sequence joins TRBV10-3 and TRBJ2-1; weak D call: TRBD2 (5 bases). V shed 8 bases and J shed 8 bases, with 16 bases lying between them. The V gene's germline CDR1 is ENHRY and CDR2 SYGVKD. The CDR3 sequence is 13 residues long. Here the CDR3 reads CAIGPSTSDEQFF. Written as DNA, the CDR3 is TGTGCCATCGGTCCTAGCACTTCCGATGAGCAGTTCTTC.

As to this clonotype: This may come from a read error, since a much larger clone is one base off. V usage is TRBV11-2 and J usage is TRBJ2-1; D gene unclear. CDR3 length: 13 amino acids. The V end was cut by 0 bases, the J end by 4 bases, with 4 bases between. CDR1 is SGHAT, CDR2 FQNNGV, per germline. Here the CDR3 reads CASSLEQYNEQFF. CDR3 DNA sequence: TGTGCCAGCAGCTTAGAACAGTACAATGAGCAGTTCTTC.

This sequence joins TRBV6-1 and TRBJ2-5; D is possibly TRBD2 (5 bases). This CDR3 is built from 13 residues. Germline loops: CDR1 MNHNS, CDR2 SASEGT. The V end was cut by 8 bases, the J end by 5 bases, with 15 bases between. For the CDR3, the DNA is TGTGCCAGCCATGGTAGAGGGTTGGAGACCCAGTACTTC. Translating it yields CASHGRGLETQYF.

This clonotype has more than one count but fewer than ten. The chain is built from TRBV11-2 and TRBJ2-2; D may be TRBD2 (5 bases). The CDR3 extends over 14 amino acids. V dropped 3 bases and J dropped 5 bases, with 10 bases sitting between them. Germline assignment: CDR1 SGHAT and CDR2 FQNNGV. CDR3 DNA sequence: TGTGCCAGCAGCTTCGGGGTCTCGACCGGGGAGCTGTTTTTT. Translation: CASSFGVSTGELFF.

The chain is built from TRBV6-2 or TRBV6-3 and TRBJ2-7; D gene uncertain. This CDR3 has 14 residues. Trimming left V 3 bases short and J 0 bases short, with 9 bases between. Germline V lookup: CDR1 MNHEY, CDR2 SVGEGT. The CDR3 DNA sequence: TGTGCCAGCAGTTATTTTACGGGCTCCTACGAGCAGTACTTC. It is translated as CASSYFTGSYEQYF.